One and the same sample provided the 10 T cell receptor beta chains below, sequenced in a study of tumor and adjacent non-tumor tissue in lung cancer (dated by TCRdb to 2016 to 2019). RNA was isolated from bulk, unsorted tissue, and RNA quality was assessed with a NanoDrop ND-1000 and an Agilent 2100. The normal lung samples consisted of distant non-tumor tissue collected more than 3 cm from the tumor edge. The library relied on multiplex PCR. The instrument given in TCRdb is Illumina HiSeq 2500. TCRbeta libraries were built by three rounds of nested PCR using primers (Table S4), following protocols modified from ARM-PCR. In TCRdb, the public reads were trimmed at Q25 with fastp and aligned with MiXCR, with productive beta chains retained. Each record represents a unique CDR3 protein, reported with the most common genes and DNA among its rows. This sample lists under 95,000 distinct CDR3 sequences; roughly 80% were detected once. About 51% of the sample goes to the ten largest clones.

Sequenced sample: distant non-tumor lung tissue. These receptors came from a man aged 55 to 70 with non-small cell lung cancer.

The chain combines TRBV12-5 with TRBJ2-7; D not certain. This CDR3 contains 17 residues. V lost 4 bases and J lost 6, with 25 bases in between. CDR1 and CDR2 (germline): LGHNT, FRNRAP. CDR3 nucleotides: TGTGCTAGTGGTTCTTGCCTGGGTGTGGTAACCCCTTGCGAGCAGTACTTC. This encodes CASGSCLGVVTPCEQYF.

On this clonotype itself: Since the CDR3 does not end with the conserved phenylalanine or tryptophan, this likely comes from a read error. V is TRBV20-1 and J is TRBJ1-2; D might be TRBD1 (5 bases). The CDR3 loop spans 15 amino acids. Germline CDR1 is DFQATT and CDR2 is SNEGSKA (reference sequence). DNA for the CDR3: TGCAGTGCTAGGAGGATAGGGGAGGGCAGCTATGACTACACCTTG. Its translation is CSARRIGEGSYDYTL.

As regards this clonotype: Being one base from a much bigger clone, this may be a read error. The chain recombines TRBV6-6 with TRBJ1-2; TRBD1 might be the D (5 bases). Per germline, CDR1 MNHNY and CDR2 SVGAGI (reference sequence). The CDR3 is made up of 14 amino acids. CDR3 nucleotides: TGTGTCAGCACCCCCGGGGACTCGAACTATGGCTACACCTTC. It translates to CVSTPGDSNYGYTF.

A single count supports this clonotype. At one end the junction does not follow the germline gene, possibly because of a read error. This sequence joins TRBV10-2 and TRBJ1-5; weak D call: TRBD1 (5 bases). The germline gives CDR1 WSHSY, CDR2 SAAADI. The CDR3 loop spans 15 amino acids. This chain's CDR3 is CASSKRTGGDQPRHF. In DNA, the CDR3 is TGCGCCAGCAGCAAACGGACGGGAGGGGATCAGCCCCGGCATTTT.

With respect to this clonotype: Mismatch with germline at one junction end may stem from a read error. The CDR3 protein is CASSGTGGNTWELFF. The CDR3 coding sequence is TGCGCCAGCAGCGGCACAGGGGGAAACACCTGGGAGCTGTTTTTT. The chain couples TRBV5-1 to TRBJ2-2; 8 bases map to TRBD1. CDR3 length equals 15 residues. CDR1 and CDR2 from the germline V gene are SGHRS and YFSETQ.

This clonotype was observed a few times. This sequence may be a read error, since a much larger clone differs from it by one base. The CDR3 here is CSARISGRGNIQYF. CDR3 DNA: TGCAGTGCACGGATTAGCGGGAGGGGAAACATTCAGTACTTC. The chain is built from TRBV20-1 and TRBJ2-4; TRBD2 aligns across 11 bases. Germline V gene data show CDR1 as DFQATT and CDR2 as SNEGSKA (reference sequence). The CDR3 contains 14 residues. V was pared by 6 bases and J by 6 bases, with 7 bases of the junction left unmatched.

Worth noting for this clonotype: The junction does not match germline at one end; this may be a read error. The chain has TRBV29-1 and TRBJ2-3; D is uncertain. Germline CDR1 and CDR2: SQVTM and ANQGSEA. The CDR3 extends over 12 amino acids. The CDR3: CSIMVFTDAQYF. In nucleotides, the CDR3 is TGCAGCATAATGGTTTTCACAGATGCGCAGTATTTT.

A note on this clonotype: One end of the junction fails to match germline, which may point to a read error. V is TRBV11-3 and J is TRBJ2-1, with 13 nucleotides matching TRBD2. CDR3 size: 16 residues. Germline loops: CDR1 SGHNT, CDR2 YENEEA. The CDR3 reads CTSSLVRLAGGNEQFF. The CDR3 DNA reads TGTACCAGCAGCTTAGTAAGACTAGCGGGAGGCAATGAGCAGTTCTTC.

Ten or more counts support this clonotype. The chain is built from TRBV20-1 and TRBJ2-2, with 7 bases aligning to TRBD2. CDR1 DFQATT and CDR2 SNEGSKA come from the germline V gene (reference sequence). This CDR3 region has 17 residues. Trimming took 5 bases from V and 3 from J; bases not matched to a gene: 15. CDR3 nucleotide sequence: TGCAGTGCTCCGCGAACACATGCAGGGAGGGACACCGGGGAGCTGTTTTTT. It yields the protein CSAPRTHAGRDTGELFF.

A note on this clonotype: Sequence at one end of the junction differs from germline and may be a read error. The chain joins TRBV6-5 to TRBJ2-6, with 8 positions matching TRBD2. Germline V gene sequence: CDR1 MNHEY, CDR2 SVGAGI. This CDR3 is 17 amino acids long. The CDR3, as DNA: TGTGCCAGCGGCCAAGCGGGAGCCAGCTCTGGGGCCAACATCCTGACTTTC. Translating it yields CASGQAGASSGANILTF.